These T cell receptor beta chains were read from a single sample in a study of CD8+ T cells in alopecia areata. Clones were sequenced by immunoSEQ multiplex PCR, and TCRdb holds only the in-frame ones, with some missing. Of over 150,000 clones in the sample, approximately 55% were seen once. The specimen comprised CD8+ T cells sorted from blood, sampled at week 24, from a patient treated with tofacitinib. These receptors all stem from a human donor with alopecia areata. Both conserved end residues are part of each CDR3. The D gene is left open where the match is weak. Clone size is stated in some rows and not others, as once, few, many or a class when expanded.

J,size,D,V,CDR3,DNA
TRBJ2-7,-,TRBD2,TRBV30,CAWSNPAGVYEQYF,TGTGCCTGGAGTAATCCAGCGGGGGTATACGAGCAGTACTTC
TRBJ2-3,-,TRBD2,TRBV29-1,CSVEGSLGEGDTQYF,TGCAGCGTTGAGGGCTCCTTAGGGGAGGGAGATACGCAGTATTTT
TRBJ2-7,-,-,TRBV2,CASSSGSSYEQYF,TGTGCCAGCAGTTCGGGCAGCTCCTACGAGCAGTACTTC
TRBJ2-1,-,-,TRBV19,CASSTGGLLYNEQFF,TGTGCCAGTAGCACAGGTGGGCTACTCTACAATGAGCAGTTCTTC
TRBJ1-2,-,-,TRBV15,CATSRTTLESTLDYGYTF,TGTGCCACCAGCAGAACCACTCTAGAAAGTACCCTGGACTATGGCTACACCTTC
TRBJ2-1,few,-,TRBV29-1,CSVEAAGGSYNEQFF,TGCAGCGTTGAAGCGGCCGGGGGCTCCTACAATGAGCAGTTCTTC
TRBJ2-7,-,-,TRBV29-1,CSVGAEAYEQYF,TGCAGCGTTGGGGCGGAGGCCTACGAGCAGTACTTC
TRBJ1-2,few,-,TRBV19,CASTGLHGYTF,TGTGCCAGTACAGGGTTGCATGGCTACACCTTC
TRBJ1-2,few,TRBD1,TRBV19,CASSIGQGVGYTF,TGTGCCAGTAGTATCGGACAGGGTGTTGGCTACACCTTC
TRBJ1-1,-,-,TRBV7-2,CASSLVYTEAFF,TGTGCCAGCAGCTTAGTATACACTGAAGCTTTCTTT
TRBJ2-7,few,-,TRBV27,CASSTGVAQYF,TGTGCCAGCAGTACGGGGGTAGCGCAGTACTTC
TRBJ2-1,-,-,TRBV6-5,CASSQAGNNEQFF,TGTGCCAGCAGTCAAGCAGGGAACAATGAGCAGTTCTTC
TRBJ1-1,-,-,TRBV6-6,CASSYGTEAFF,TGTGCCAGCAGTTACGGAACTGAAGCTTTCTTT